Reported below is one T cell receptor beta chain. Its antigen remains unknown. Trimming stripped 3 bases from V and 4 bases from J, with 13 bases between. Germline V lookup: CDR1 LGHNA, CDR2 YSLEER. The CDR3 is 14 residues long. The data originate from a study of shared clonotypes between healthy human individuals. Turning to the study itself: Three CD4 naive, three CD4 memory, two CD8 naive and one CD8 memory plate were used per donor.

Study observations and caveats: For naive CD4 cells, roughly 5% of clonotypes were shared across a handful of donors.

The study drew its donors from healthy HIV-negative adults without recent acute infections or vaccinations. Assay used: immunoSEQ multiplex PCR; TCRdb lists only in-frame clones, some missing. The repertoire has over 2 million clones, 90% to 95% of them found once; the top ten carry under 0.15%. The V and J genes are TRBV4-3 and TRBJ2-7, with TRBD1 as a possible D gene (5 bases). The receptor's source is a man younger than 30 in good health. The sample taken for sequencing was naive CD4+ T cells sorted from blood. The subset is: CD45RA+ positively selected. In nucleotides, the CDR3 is TGCGCCAGCAGCCAGGTGCAGGGTAATTACGAGCAGTACTTC. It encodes CASSQVQGNYEQYF.